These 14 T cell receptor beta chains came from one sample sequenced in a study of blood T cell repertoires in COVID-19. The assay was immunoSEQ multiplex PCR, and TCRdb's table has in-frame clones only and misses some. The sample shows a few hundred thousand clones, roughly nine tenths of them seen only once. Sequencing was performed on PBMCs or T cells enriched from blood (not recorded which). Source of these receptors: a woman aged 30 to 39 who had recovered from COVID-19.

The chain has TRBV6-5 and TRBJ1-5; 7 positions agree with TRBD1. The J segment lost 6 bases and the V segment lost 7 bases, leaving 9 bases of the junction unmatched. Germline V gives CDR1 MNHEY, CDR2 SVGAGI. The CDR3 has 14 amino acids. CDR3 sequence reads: CASISGQGVQPQHF. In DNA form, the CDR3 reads TGTGCCAGCATCAGCGGGCAGGGGGTTCAGCCCCAGCATTTT.

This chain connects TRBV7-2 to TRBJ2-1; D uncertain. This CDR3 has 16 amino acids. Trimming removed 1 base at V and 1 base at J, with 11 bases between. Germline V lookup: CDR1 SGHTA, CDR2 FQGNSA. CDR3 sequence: CASSLDPRVSYNEQFF. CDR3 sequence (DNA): TGTGCCAGCAGCTTAGATCCCCGGGTTTCCTACAATGAGCAGTTCTTC.

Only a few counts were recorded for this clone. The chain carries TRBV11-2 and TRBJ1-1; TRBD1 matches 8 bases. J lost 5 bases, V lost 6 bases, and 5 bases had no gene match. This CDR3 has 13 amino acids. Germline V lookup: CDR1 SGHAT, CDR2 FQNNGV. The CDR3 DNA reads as TGTGCCAGCAGTTGGACAGGGACGACTGAAGCTTTCTTT. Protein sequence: CASSWTGTTEAFF.

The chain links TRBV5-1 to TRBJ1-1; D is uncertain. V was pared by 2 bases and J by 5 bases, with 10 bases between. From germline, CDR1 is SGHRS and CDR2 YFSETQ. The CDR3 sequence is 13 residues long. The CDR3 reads CASSLQGGTEAFF. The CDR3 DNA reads TGCGCCAGCAGCTTACAAGGAGGGACTGAAGCTTTCTTT.

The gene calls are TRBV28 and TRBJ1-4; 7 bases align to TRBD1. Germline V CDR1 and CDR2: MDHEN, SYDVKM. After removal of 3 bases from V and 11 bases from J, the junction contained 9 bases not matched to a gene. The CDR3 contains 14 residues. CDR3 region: CASSFGDRRDKLFF. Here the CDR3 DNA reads TGTGCCAGCAGTTTTGGGGACAGACGCGACAAACTGTTTTTT.

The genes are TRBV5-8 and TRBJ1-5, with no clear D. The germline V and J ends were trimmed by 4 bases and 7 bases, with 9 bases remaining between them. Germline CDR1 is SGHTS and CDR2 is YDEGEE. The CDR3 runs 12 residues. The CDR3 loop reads CASSAVAQPQHF. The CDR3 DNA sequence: TGTGCCAGCAGCGCTGTCGCGCAGCCCCAGCATTTT.

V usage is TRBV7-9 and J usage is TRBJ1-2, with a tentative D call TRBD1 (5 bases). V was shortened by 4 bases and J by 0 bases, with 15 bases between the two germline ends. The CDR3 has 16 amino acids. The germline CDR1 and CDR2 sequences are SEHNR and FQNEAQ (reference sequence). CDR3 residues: CASSSDQGPTNYGYTF. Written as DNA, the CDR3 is TGTGCCAGCAGCTCCGACCAGGGCCCGACTAACTATGGCTACACCTTC.

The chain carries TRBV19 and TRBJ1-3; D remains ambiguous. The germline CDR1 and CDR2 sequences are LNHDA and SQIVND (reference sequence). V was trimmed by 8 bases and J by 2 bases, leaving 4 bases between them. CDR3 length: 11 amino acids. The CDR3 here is CASRAGNTIYF. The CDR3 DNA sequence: TGTGCCAGTCGGGCTGGAAACACCATATATTTT. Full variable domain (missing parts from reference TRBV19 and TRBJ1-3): DGGITQSPKYLFRKEGQNVTLSCEQNLNHDAMYWYRQDPGQGLRLIYYSQIVNDFQKGDIAEGYSVSREKKESFPLTVTSAQKNPTAFYLCASRAGNTIYFGEGSWLTVV.

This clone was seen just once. The CDR3 nucleotides are TGCGCCAGCAGCCTGACCAGGGGGATAGTCTCTGGGGCCAACGTCCTGACTTTC. It translates to CASSLTRGIVSGANVLTF. This chain uses TRBV5-1 with TRBJ2-6, with 7 bases that match TRBD1. Germline trimming cut 4 bases from V and 0 bases from J; bases unmatched to any gene: 10. CDR3 length: 18 residues. Germline V gene sequence: CDR1 SGHRS, CDR2 YFSETQ.

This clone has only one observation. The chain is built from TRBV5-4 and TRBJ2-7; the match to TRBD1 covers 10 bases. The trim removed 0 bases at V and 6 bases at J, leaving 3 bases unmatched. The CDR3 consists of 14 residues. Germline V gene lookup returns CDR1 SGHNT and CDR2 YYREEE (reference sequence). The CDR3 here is CASSLERDRGEQYF. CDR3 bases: TGTGCCAGCAGCTTGGAGCGGGACAGGGGCGAGCAGTACTTC. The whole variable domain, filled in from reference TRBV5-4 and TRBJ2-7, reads ETGVTQSPTHLIKTRGQQVTLRCSSQSGHNTVSWYQQALGQGPQFIFQYYREEENGRGNFPPRFSGLQFPNYSSELNVNALELDDSALYLCASSLERDRGEQYFGPGTRLTVT.

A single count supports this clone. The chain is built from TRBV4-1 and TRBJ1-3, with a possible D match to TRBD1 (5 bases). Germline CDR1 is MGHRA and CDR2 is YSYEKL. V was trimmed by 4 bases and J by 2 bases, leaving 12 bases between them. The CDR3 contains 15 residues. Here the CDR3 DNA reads TGCGCCAGCAGCCTCGATGTAGGGGCTGGAAACACCATATATTTT. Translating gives CASSLDVGAGNTIYF.

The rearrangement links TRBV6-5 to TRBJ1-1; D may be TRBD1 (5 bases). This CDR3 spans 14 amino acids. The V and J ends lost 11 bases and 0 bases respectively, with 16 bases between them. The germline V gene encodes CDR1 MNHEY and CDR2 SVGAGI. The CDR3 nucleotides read TGTGCCGCCCCAGGGAATTATATGAACACTGAAGCTTTCTTT. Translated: CAAPGNYMNTEAFF.

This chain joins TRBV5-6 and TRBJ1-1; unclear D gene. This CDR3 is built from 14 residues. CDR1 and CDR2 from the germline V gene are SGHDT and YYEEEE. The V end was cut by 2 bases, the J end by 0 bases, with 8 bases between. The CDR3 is CASSLFTLNTEAFF. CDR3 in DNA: TGTGCCAGCAGCTTATTTACTTTGAACACTGAAGCTTTCTTT. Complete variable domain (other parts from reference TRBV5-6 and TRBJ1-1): DAGVTQSPTHLIKTRGQQVTLRCSPKSGHDTVSWYQQALGQGPQFIFQYYEEEERQRGNFPDRFSGHQFPNYSSELNVNALLLGDSALYLCASSLFTLNTEAFFGQGTRLTVV.

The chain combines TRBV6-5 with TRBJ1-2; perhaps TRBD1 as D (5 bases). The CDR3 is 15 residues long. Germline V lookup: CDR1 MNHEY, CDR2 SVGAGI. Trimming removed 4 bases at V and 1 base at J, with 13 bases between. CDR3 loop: CASSWERDFNYGYTF. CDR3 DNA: TGTGCCAGCAGTTGGGAACGGGACTTTAACTATGGCTACACCTTC.